This T cell receptor (beta chain) was recorded in a study of shared clonotypes between healthy human individuals. The method was immunoSEQ multiplex PCR; TCRdb's version includes in-frame clones alone and lacks a portion of them. The table shows hundreds of thousands of clones, with just over 95% occurring only once. Terminally differentiated effector memory CD45RA+ cells were excluded by CCR7 positive selection of CD45RO-negative cells. Germline V gene sequence: CDR1 LNHDA, CDR2 SQIVND (reference sequence). CDR3 size: 13 residues. Trimming removed 11 bases from V and 5 bases from J; junction bases left unmatched: 5.

This TCR was sampled from a man younger than 45 in good health. This chain uses TRBV19 with TRBJ2-1; TRBD1 agrees at 11 bases. The source material was naive CD8+ T cells sorted from blood. The CDR3 loop is CAAGQGADNEQFF. The DNA for the CDR3 is TGTGCCGCTGGACAGGGGGCAGACAATGAGCAGTTCTTC.